One TCR beta chain is described in this entry. Trimming took off 0 bases at V and 7 bases at J, with 13 bases between the two ends. This CDR3 is built from 14 residues. Germline lookup yields CDR1 SGHRS and CDR2 YFSETQ. Indicated time point: blood 4 weeks post-SBRT, at nephrectomy. The treatment here: 15 Gy SBRT to primary tumor, nephrectomy 4 weeks later. Generated by immunoSEQ multiplex PCR, the TCRdb table keeps only in-frame clones and is missing some. The profile shows 120,000 to 150,000 clones, less than 90% of them singletons. The data were obtained in a study of radiation and T cells in renal cell carcinoma.

The sequence derives from a woman aged 45-60 years with renal cell carcinoma. The J gene is TRBJ1-1, the V gene TRBV5-1, with D possibly matching TRBD1 (6 bases). The sequences come from blood, collected from a patient whose treatment included radiotherapy and nephrectomy. The CDR3 here is CASSLVAGAGEAFF. For the CDR3, the DNA is TGCGCCAGCAGCTTGGTGGCGGGGGCCGGTGAAGCTTTCTTT.